This TCR beta chain was captured in a study of Graves' ophthalmopathy and Graves' hyperthyroidism. Study outcomes and limitations: Separation of ophthalmopathy from stable hyperthyroidism was achieved by a 13-signature model, at approximately 90% sensitivity and roughly 77% specificity.

V was shortened by 3 bases and J by 3 bases, with 8 bases between the two germline ends. Germline values: CDR1 SEHNR, CDR2 FQNEAQ (reference sequence). This CDR3 spans 14 amino acids. Details on this clonotype: Its specificity is unknown.

Amplification of TCR beta CDR3 regions used RNA transcripts. First-round RT-PCR used HTBI primers; second-round multiplex PCR followed. Each CDR3 protein gets one entry after TCRdb re-called the multiplex PCR reads with MiXCR. The top ten hold approximately 43% of the sample, which has 650,000 to 900,000 distinct CDR3 sequences, approximately 40% seen once. Ophthalmopathy cases showed moderate-to-severe activity, scoring CAS ≥3 and NOSPECS ≥4, with duration under 3 months. In this cohort, patients with other autoimmune diseases, uncontrolled infections, pregnancy or lactation were excluded. Clinical symptoms, serum thyroxine, TRAb, thyroid ultrasound and orbital computed tomography formed the basis of diagnosis.

This chain joins TRBV7-9 and TRBJ1-4; weak D call: TRBD1 (5 bases). The sequenced material came from peripheral blood. The clonotype was recovered from an adult man with Graves' ophthalmopathy. The CDR3 loop is CASSLTGANEKLFF. The CDR3 nucleotides are TGTGCCAGCAGCTTGACGGGGGCTAATGAAAAACTGTTTTTT.